This entry features one TCR beta chain sequence. TCRdb's copy holds only in-frame clones and misses some; the assay was immunoSEQ multiplex PCR. The table lists roughly 55,000 clones, roughly 96% of them singletons. These data come from a study of T cells after somatic rescue of genetic block. The V gene's germline CDR1 is LGHNT and CDR2 FRNRAP. The CDR3 is made up of 12 amino acids. The germline V and J ends were trimmed by 1 base and 3 bases, with 4 bases remaining between them. Input material: peripheral blood mononuclear cells (PBMCs). This clonotype was obtained from a child less than two years old. The rearrangement joins TRBV12-5 to TRBJ2-7; D not certain. The CDR3 loop is CASGLGHYEQYF. In DNA, the CDR3 is TGTGCTAGTGGTTTGGGACACTACGAGCAGTACTTC.